This entry lists 19 T cell receptor beta chains sequenced from one sample in a study of shared clonotypes between healthy human individuals. The table came from immunoSEQ multiplex PCR; TCRdb's copy has only in-frame clones and leaves some out. The table lists approximately 530,000 clones, about 96% of them singletons, with roughly 0.06% in the top ten. The material sequenced was naive CD4+ T cells sorted from blood. Specified subset: CD45RA+ positively selected. The receptor source for this set is a woman aged 25-40 years in good health.

This chain links TRBV6-1 with TRBJ2-3; TRBD1 is a possible D gene (5 bases). From germline, CDR1 is MNHNS and CDR2 SASEGT. The V and J ends lost 6 bases and 8 bases respectively, with 18 bases between them. This CDR3 has 14 residues. The DNA of the CDR3 is TGTGCCAGCAGGGTACGATTCCAGGGTGGTACGCAGTATTTT. Its protein is CASRVRFQGGTQYF.

This clone was found once. As DNA, the CDR3 is TGTGCCAGCAGCTTAGATGTCGGGAGGGCAAATGAGCAGTTCTTC. This codes for CASSLDVGRANEQFF. The chain links TRBV11-2 to TRBJ2-1; 8 bases match TRBD2. This CDR3 has 15 amino acids. Trimming at V came to 0 bases and at J to 7 bases, leaving 5 bases not matched to a gene. CDR1 and CDR2 (germline): SGHAT, FQNNGV.

The gene calls are TRBV5-1 and TRBJ2-1; maybe TRBD2 (6 bases). Germline CDR1 SGHRS, CDR2 YFSETQ. Trimming stripped 7 bases from V and 7 bases from J, with 15 bases between. The CDR3 length is 13 residues. CDR3 bases: TGCGCCAGCCGGCGTGGGGGGATTAATGAGCAGTTCTTC. Protein product: CASRRGGINEQFF.

The gene calls are TRBV6-5 and TRBJ1-3, with TRBD1 identical over 7 bases. CDR1 is MNHEY, CDR2 SVGAGI, per germline. The junction had 2 bases not matched to a gene; V was cut back by 5 bases and J by 1 base. The CDR3 length is 14 residues. This CDR3 reads CASSPQGSGNTIYF. The CDR3 DNA reads as TGTGCCAGCAGTCCACAGGGGTCTGGAAACACCATATATTTT.

The J gene is TRBJ2-2, the V gene TRBV6-5; D gene uncertain. This CDR3 has 13 amino acids. The V end lost 5 bases, the J end lost 4 bases, and 8 bases lay between the germline ends. Germline CDR1 MNHEY, CDR2 SVGAGI. CDR3 amino acids: CASSRPLTGELFF. In DNA, the CDR3 is TGTGCCAGCAGTCGGCCACTCACCGGGGAGCTGTTTTTT.

The table lists this clone with a count of one. The V gene is TRBV7-9, the J gene TRBJ2-5; D remains ambiguous. The last part of the DNA fits TRBJ2-7 better; the J call may be wrong. This CDR3 has 13 amino acids. Germline V CDR1 and CDR2: SEHNR, FQNEAQ (reference sequence). Here the CDR3 reads CASSPLSSYEQYF. Written as DNA, the CDR3 is TGTGCCAGCAGCCCCCTTAGCAGCTACGAGCAGTACTTC.

The rearrangement links TRBV7-9 to TRBJ2-7, with 10 bases that match TRBD2. The V segment lost 3 bases and the J segment 4 bases; nucleotides outside the gene matches: 6. The CDR3 totals 15 residues. Germline-derived CDR1 and CDR2 are SEHNR and FQNEAQ (reference sequence). In DNA form, the CDR3 reads TGTGCCAGCAGCTTCCCTAGCGGGGGACTTTACGAGCAGTACTTC. It specifies CASSFPSGGLYEQYF.

In its sample, this clone was seen once. This chain connects TRBV28 to TRBJ2-7, with unresolved D. This CDR3 is built from 13 residues. V was shortened by 3 bases and J by 4 bases, with 10 bases between the two germline ends. Germline V gene sequence: CDR1 MDHEN, CDR2 SYDVKM. Written as DNA, the CDR3 is TGTGCCAGCAGTTTCCCATCGTCTTACGAGCAGTACTTC. The encoded protein is CASSFPSSYEQYF.

The gene calls are TRBV6-5 and TRBJ1-2, with D possibly being TRBD1 (6 bases). The CDR3 contains 14 residues. V gave up 2 bases and J gave up 4 bases, with 11 bases separating them. The germline V gene encodes CDR1 MNHEY and CDR2 SVGAGI. CDR3 DNA sequence: TGTGCCAGCAGTTACCAGGGGTACCTCTATGGCTACACCTTC. It encodes CASSYQGYLYGYTF.

This chain connects TRBV10-3 to TRBJ2-1; 8 bases line up with TRBD2. The CDR3 has 15 residues. CDR1 ENHRY and CDR2 SYGVKD come from the germline V gene. V shed 2 bases, J shed 8 bases, and the junction held 8 bases outside the gene matches. CDR3 bases: TGTGCCATCAGTGAGCGGGAGGGTGTCATCCATGAGCAGTTCTTC. As protein: CAISEREGVIHEQFF.

V is TRBV5-1 and J is TRBJ2-5, with D perhaps matching TRBD2 (6 bases). The DNA end is a closer match to TRBJ2-7, so the J assignment may be wrong. Germline assignment: CDR1 SGHRS and CDR2 YFSETQ. The CDR3 totals 13 residues. CDR3 bases: TGCGCCAGCAGCTTCGGGAGTTTTAACGAGCAGTACTTC. Translated: CASSFGSFNEQYF.

This chain joins TRBV5-1 and TRBJ1-4, with D tentatively TRBD1 (5 bases). The CDR3 loop spans 15 amino acids. CDR1 and CDR2 (germline): SGHRS, YFSETQ. Trimming took 0 bases from V and 8 from J, leaving 14 bases between them. CDR3 residues: CASSLDPPRGEKLFF. The CDR3 DNA sequence: TGCGCCAGCAGCTTGGACCCACCTCGGGGCGAAAAACTGTTTTTT.

This clone has a handful of counts. This chain links TRBV5-1 with TRBJ1-1; D is perhaps TRBD1 (5 bases). The germline V and J ends were trimmed by 4 bases and 0 bases, with 10 bases remaining between them. Germline V gene sequence: CDR1 SGHRS, CDR2 YFSETQ. This CDR3 is 14 amino acids long. This CDR3 is CASSHGTVNTEAFF. In nucleotides, the CDR3 is TGCGCCAGCAGCCATGGGACGGTGAACACTGAAGCTTTCTTT.

J is TRBJ2-7 and V is TRBV27; 12 nucleotides line up with TRBD2. Losses at the gene ends were 5 bases for V and 0 bases for J; bases not matched to a gene: 2. Germline loops: CDR1 MNHEY, CDR2 SMNVEV (reference sequence). The CDR3 is made up of 15 amino acids. CDR3 region: CASSTGLAGSYEQYF. The CDR3 DNA is TGTGCCAGCAGTACGGGACTAGCGGGCTCCTACGAGCAGTACTTC.

V gene TRBV30 combines with J gene TRBJ2-7; D uncertain. With 5 bases removed from V and 0 bases from J, the gap between germline ends came to 8 bases. The CDR3 contains 12 residues. CDR1 GTSNPN and CDR2 SVGIG come from the germline V gene (reference sequence). The chain's CDR3 is CAWDWGSYEQYF. The CDR3 DNA sequence: TGTGCCTGGGATTGGGGCTCCTACGAGCAGTACTTC.

The chain carries TRBV19 and TRBJ2-1; 7 nucleotides line up with TRBD1. V lost 4 bases to trimming and J lost 0 bases; unmatched junction nucleotides: 3. CDR3 size: 15 residues. CDR1 LNHDA and CDR2 SQIVND come from the germline V gene (reference sequence). CDR3 nucleotides: TGTGCCAGTAGTACGGACAGGACCTCCTACAATGAGCAGTTCTTC. Protein: CASSTDRTSYNEQFF.

The CDR3: CAWSGNQWPYEQYF. CDR3 in DNA: TGTGCCTGGAGTGGTAATCAGTGGCCCTACGAGCAGTACTTC. This chain links TRBV30 with TRBJ2-7; D remains ambiguous. Per germline, CDR1 GTSNPN and CDR2 SVGIG (reference sequence). V was trimmed by 1 base and J by 2 bases, leaving 12 bases between them. The CDR3 contains 14 residues.

The rearrangement uses TRBV28 and TRBJ2-3; D ambiguous. V was shortened by 2 bases and J by 2 bases, with 11 bases between the two germline ends. The CDR3 has 15 amino acids. In germline, CDR1 is MDHEN, CDR2 SYDVKM. The CDR3 is CASSLLQTFTDTQYF. DNA of the CDR3: TGTGCCAGCAGTTTACTGCAGACATTCACAGATACGCAGTATTTT.

The rearrangement links TRBV19 to TRBJ1-2, with 9 bases matching TRBD1. The CDR3 extends over 15 amino acids. V was clipped by 5 bases and J by 6 bases; unmatched bases: 10. Per the germline V gene, CDR1 is LNHDA and CDR2 is SQIVND (reference sequence). CDR3 DNA: TGTGCCAGTAGTGTACCCGGGACAGGGTTTAATGGCTACACCTTC. Translating it yields CASSVPGTGFNGYTF.